This record looks at one T cell receptor (beta chain) sequence and its context. Per the original data handling: The authors estimated nucleated cell counts from reference gene primer amplification. Assay: immunoSEQ multiplex PCR; the TCRdb copy retains only in-frame clones and omits some. The D gene and trimming were derived from the DNA, and the V and J assignments and clone size from that table. The top ten hold around 2.5% of the sample, which has fewer than 250,000 clones, approximately 83% seen once. The data originate from a study of blood T cell repertoires in COVID-19. In the study overall: Samples came from the United States, Italy and Spain, spanning acute and convalescent COVID-19. T cells, B-cell-depleted T cells, or PBMCs provided the cDNA or gDNA that served as material.

The V end was cut by 0 bases, the J end by 0 bases, with 6 bases between. There are 15 residues in the CDR3. The germline V gene has CDR1 MNHEY and CDR2 SVGAGI. Material: peripheral blood. The V gene is TRBV6-5, the J gene TRBJ1-3; maybe TRBD1 (6 bases). The TCR originated in a woman in her forties with active or convalescent COVID-19. DNA for the CDR3: TGTGCCAGCAGTTACTCGACAGGCTCTGGAAACACCATATATTTT. Translated: CASSYSTGSGNTIYF.